Listed here are 27 T cell receptor beta chains from one sample, sequenced in a study of OX40 agonist ivuxolimab in advanced cancers. Assay: immunoSEQ multiplex PCR; the TCRdb copy retains only in-frame clones and omits some. The sample shows under 40,000 clones, more than 85% of them seen only once. This specimen consisted of CD4+ or CD8+ T cells sorted from blood, obtained in a trial of the OX40 agonist ivuxolimab. The receptors here all came from an adult with an advanced solid tumor such as melanoma, head and neck, liver or kidney cancer.

The rearrangement uses TRBV6-1 and TRBJ1-1; D ambiguous. Germline CDR1 MNHNS, CDR2 SASEGT. The CDR3 is 12 residues long. V was cut by 6 bases and J by 6 bases, with 11 bases left in between. The CDR3 reads CASRISGSEAFF. The CDR3 coding sequence is TGTGCCAGCAGGATTAGTGGATCTGAAGCTTTCTTT.

This clone has only one observation. CDR3 DNA: TGTGCCAGCAGTGGGCTAGCGGGGGAGTACAATGAGCAGTTCTTC. It specifies CASSGLAGEYNEQFF. The chain combines TRBV25-1 with TRBJ2-1; 10 bases align to TRBD2. The CDR3 has 15 residues. V shed 4 bases, J shed 4 bases, and the junction held 4 bases outside the gene matches. From germline, CDR1 is MGHDK and CDR2 SYGVNS.

The V gene is TRBV27, the J gene TRBJ2-7, with 9 nucleotides matching TRBD1. CDR1 and CDR2 from the germline V gene are MNHEY and SMNVEV (reference sequence). This CDR3 comprises 15 residues. V shed 5 bases and J 6 bases; nucleotides not matched to a gene: 11. CDR3 sequence: CASSPTPGQGTEQYF. CDR3 sequence (DNA): TGTGCCAGCAGTCCCACCCCGGGACAGGGAACCGAGCAGTACTTC.

This sequence joins TRBV6-1 and TRBJ1-2; 9 nucleotides agree with TRBD1. Germline CDR1 reads MNHNS; CDR2 reads SASEGT. The CDR3 has 14 residues. Germline trimming cut 4 bases from V and 4 bases from J; bases unmatched to any gene: 4. The CDR3 loop is CASSVGQGGYGYTF. In nucleotides, the CDR3 is TGTGCCAGCAGTGTGGGACAGGGAGGCTATGGCTACACCTTC.

The chain joins TRBV4-1 to TRBJ1-1, with a possible D match to TRBD1 (5 bases). CDR3 length: 15 residues. Germline V lookup: CDR1 MGHRA, CDR2 YSYEKL. Trimming left V 0 bases short and J 1 base short, with 9 bases between. In nucleotides, the CDR3 is TGCGCCAGCAGCCAAGAAGGTGGGGGGAACACTGAAGCTTTCTTT. It encodes CASSQEGGGNTEAFF.

The V and J genes are TRBV27 and TRBJ1-2, with D possibly being TRBD1 (6 bases). V was trimmed by 2 bases and J by 4 bases, leaving 14 bases between them. This CDR3 spans 15 amino acids. Germline values: CDR1 MNHEY, CDR2 SMNVEV (reference sequence). The CDR3 region is CASSLSGGLIYGYTF. Here the CDR3 DNA reads TGTGCCAGCAGTTTAAGTGGGGGGCTTATCTATGGCTACACCTTC.

The rearrangement joins TRBV4-3 to TRBJ2-7, with D hard to call. In germline, CDR1 is LGHNA, CDR2 YSLEER. V was trimmed by 1 base and J by 2 bases, leaving 6 bases between them. The CDR3 consists of 13 residues. The CDR3 reads CASSQGRAYEQYF. The CDR3, as DNA: TGCGCCAGCAGCCAAGGACGGGCCTACGAGCAGTACTTC.

This clone was observed a handful of times. V and J are TRBV15 and TRBJ2-5, with D tentatively TRBD1 (5 bases). V lost 0 bases to trimming and J lost 5 bases, with 10 bases between them. Germline assignment: CDR1 LNHNV and CDR2 YYDKDF (reference sequence). CDR3 size: 14 residues. The CDR3 here is CATSRDREAETQYF. DNA for the CDR3: TGTGCCACCAGCAGAGACAGGGAAGCGGAGACCCAGTACTTC.

This rearrangement joins TRBV7-8 to TRBJ2-7; D possibly corresponds to TRBD1 (6 bases). The germline CDR1 and CDR2 sequences are SGHVS and FQNEAQ. Trimming removed 5 bases from V and 1 base from J, with 15 bases in between. The CDR3 covers 15 residues. CDR3 in DNA: TGTGCCAGCAGCGTCGGACAGAACCCGTCCTACGAGCAGTACTTC. This encodes CASSVGQNPSYEQYF.

The count of this clone is one. The V call is TRBV7-8, the J call TRBJ1-1, with D maybe TRBD1 (5 bases). The CDR3 is made up of 12 amino acids. Germline loops: CDR1 SGHVS, CDR2 FQNEAQ. V was pared by 2 bases and J by 5 bases, with 6 bases between. The CDR3 here is CASSLSGTEAFF. The CDR3 DNA is TGTGCCAGCAGCTTATCAGGGACTGAAGCTTTCTTT.

The chain carries TRBV7-9 and TRBJ2-1, with TRBD1 matching 8 bases. The CDR3 spans 16 residues. V lost 5 bases and J lost 4; bases outside the gene matches: 10. CDR1 and CDR2 from the germline V gene are SEHNR and FQNEAQ (reference sequence). DNA for the CDR3: TGTGCCAGCAGCCCGGCTAAGGGACAGGATTACAATGAGCAGTTCTTC. It codes for CASSPAKGQDYNEQFF.

This chain joins TRBV27 and TRBJ2-7, with D possibly called TRBD1 or TRBD2 (5 bases each). The V end lost 8 bases, the J end lost 6 bases, and 11 bases lay between the germline ends. Per germline, CDR1 MNHEY and CDR2 SMNVEV (reference sequence). The CDR3 is 11 residues long. The CDR3 spells CASGTSAEQYF. For the CDR3, the DNA is TGTGCCAGCGGGACCTCCGCCGAGCAGTACTTC.

The chain is built from TRBV7-8 and TRBJ1-3, with TRBD1 matching 9 bases. The trim removed 7 bases at V and 10 bases at J, leaving 11 bases unmatched. Germline V gives CDR1 SGHVS, CDR2 FQNEAQ. CDR3 size: 14 residues. This chain's CDR3 is CASIHDPGQGTIYF. Here the CDR3 DNA reads TGTGCCAGCATCCATGACCCGGGACAGGGAACCATATATTTT.

This sequence joins TRBV5-8 and TRBJ2-1; D gene ambiguous. This CDR3 is 12 amino acids long. V lost 0 bases to trimming and J lost 2 bases, with 0 bases between them. Germline CDR1 reads SGHTS; CDR2 reads YDEGEE. The CDR3 sequence is CASSLAYNEQFF. The CDR3 nucleotides read TGTGCCAGCAGCTTGGCCTACAATGAGCAGTTCTTC.

This clone has a single count. This rearrangement joins TRBV7-2 to TRBJ2-2; 8 bases are shared with TRBD2. Germline trimming cut 2 bases from V and 6 bases from J; bases unmatched to any gene: 8. The CDR3 runs 16 residues. In germline, CDR1 is SGHTA, CDR2 FQGNSA. DNA for the CDR3: TGTGCCAGCAGCTTAATCGGGGGGGGCCACCCCGGGGAGCTGTTTTTT. This translates into CASSLIGGGHPGELFF.

The J gene is TRBJ2-7, the V gene TRBV14; D gene uncertain. V shed 0 bases and J shed 0 bases, with 15 bases lying between them. There are 17 residues in the CDR3. The germline gives CDR1 SGHDN, CDR2 FVKESK. The CDR3 DNA sequence: TGTGCCAGCAGCCAAGATCCCCCCAGCTCCCTCTCCTACGAGCAGTACTTC. It specifies CASSQDPPSSLSYEQYF.

CDR3 sequence (DNA): TGTGCCAGCAGTTACTCGGGCGGGGGGGATTTCAATGAGCAGTTCTTC. It is translated as CASSYSGGGDFNEQFF. This rearrangement joins TRBV6-5 to TRBJ2-1; TRBD2 matches at 9 bases. The CDR3 loop spans 16 amino acids. J gave up 6 bases and V 0 bases, and 6 bases lay outside the gene matches. Germline assignment: CDR1 MNHEY and CDR2 SVGAGI.

The chain links TRBV29-1 to TRBJ2-2; D perhaps matches TRBD1 (6 bases). The CDR3 runs 15 residues. Germline CDR1 is SQVTM and CDR2 is ANQGSEA. V gave up 3 bases and J gave up 0 bases, with 11 bases separating them. This CDR3 is CSVDISGANTGELFF. In DNA, the CDR3 is TGCAGCGTTGACATTTCAGGGGCGAACACCGGGGAGCTGTTTTTT.

This sequence joins TRBV19 and TRBJ2-7, with 9 nucleotides matching TRBD1. This CDR3 comprises 14 residues. V lost 8 bases and J lost 2; bases outside the gene matches: 7. Germline V lookup: CDR1 LNHDA, CDR2 SQIVND (reference sequence). As DNA, the CDR3 is TGTGCCAGTGCGGACAGGGGAAGAACCTACGAGCAGTACTTC. This gives the protein CASADRGRTYEQYF.

J is TRBJ2-2 and V is TRBV19, with D possibly matching TRBD2 (6 bases). Germline CDR1 LNHDA, CDR2 SQIVND (reference sequence). This CDR3 is 18 amino acids long. V was shortened by 6 bases and J by 1 base, with 21 bases between the two germline ends. CDR3 region: CASRDAGTLTLNTGELFF. CDR3 nucleotides: TGTGCCAGTAGAGACGCCGGGACTCTAACACTGAACACCGGGGAGCTGTTTTTT.

This chain links TRBV27 with TRBJ2-2; tentative D call: TRBD1 (6 bases). Germline CDR1 is MNHEY and CDR2 is SMNVEV (reference sequence). V lost 3 bases and J lost 3, with 11 bases in between. This CDR3 has 15 residues. The CDR3 nucleotides read TGTGCCAGCAGTTTTGTAACAGGGTACACCGGGGAGCTGTTTTTT. Amino acids: CASSFVTGYTGELFF.

This chain uses TRBV21-1 with TRBJ2-1. TRBV21-1 is assigned pseudogene status. The CDR3 sequence is 18 residues long. CDR3 sequence: CASSKVDKAVWGNNEQFF. Written as DNA, the CDR3 is TGTGCCAGCAGCAAAGTTGATAAGGCGGTATGGGGTAACAATGAGCAGTTCTTC.

CDR3 amino acids: CASSQERSYEQYF. The CDR3 DNA is TGCGCCAGCAGCCAAGAGCGATCCTACGAGCAGTACTTC. The chain joins TRBV4-1 to TRBJ2-7; D gene uncertain. V was cut by 0 bases and J by 1 base, with 4 bases left in between. The CDR3 runs 13 residues. CDR1 and CDR2 (germline): MGHRA, YSYEKL.

The chain is built from TRBV9 and TRBJ2-3; the D is unclear. The CDR3 is made up of 12 amino acids. Trimming removed 4 bases from V and 5 bases from J, with 8 bases in between. Germline-derived CDR1 and CDR2 are SGDLS and YYNGEE. Here the CDR3 reads CASSTELDTQYF. For the CDR3, the DNA is TGTGCCAGCAGCACAGAACTAGATACGCAGTATTTT.

V gene TRBV5-6 combines with J gene TRBJ2-2; D is possibly TRBD2 (6 bases). V dropped 4 bases and J dropped 6 bases, with 22 bases sitting between them. Germline CDR1 and CDR2: SGHDT and YYEEEE. The CDR3 covers 17 residues. The CDR3 region is CASSPTYGGFSSGELFF. In nucleotides, the CDR3 is TGTGCCAGCAGCCCTACTTATGGGGGGTTTAGCTCCGGGGAGCTGTTTTTT.

V is TRBV11-2 and J is TRBJ1-1, with 9 bases that match TRBD1. Germline-derived CDR1 and CDR2 are SGHAT and FQNNGV. With V trimmed by 1 base and J by 6 bases, 9 bases remained unmatched. This CDR3 spans 16 amino acids. The CDR3: CASSLGGGQGVPEAFF. The CDR3 DNA follows: TGTGCCAGCAGCTTAGGGGGGGGACAGGGTGTTCCTGAAGCTTTCTTT.

The chain uses TRBV4-1 and TRBJ2-1; possibly TRBD2 for D (6 bases). Trimming took 3 bases from V and 0 from J, leaving 12 bases between them. The CDR3 totals 16 residues. Germline values: CDR1 MGHRA, CDR2 YSYEKL. The CDR3 coding sequence is TGCGCCAGCAGCCACCTGGGGGGTGGCTCCTACAATGAGCAGTTCTTC. As protein: CASSHLGGGSYNEQFF.